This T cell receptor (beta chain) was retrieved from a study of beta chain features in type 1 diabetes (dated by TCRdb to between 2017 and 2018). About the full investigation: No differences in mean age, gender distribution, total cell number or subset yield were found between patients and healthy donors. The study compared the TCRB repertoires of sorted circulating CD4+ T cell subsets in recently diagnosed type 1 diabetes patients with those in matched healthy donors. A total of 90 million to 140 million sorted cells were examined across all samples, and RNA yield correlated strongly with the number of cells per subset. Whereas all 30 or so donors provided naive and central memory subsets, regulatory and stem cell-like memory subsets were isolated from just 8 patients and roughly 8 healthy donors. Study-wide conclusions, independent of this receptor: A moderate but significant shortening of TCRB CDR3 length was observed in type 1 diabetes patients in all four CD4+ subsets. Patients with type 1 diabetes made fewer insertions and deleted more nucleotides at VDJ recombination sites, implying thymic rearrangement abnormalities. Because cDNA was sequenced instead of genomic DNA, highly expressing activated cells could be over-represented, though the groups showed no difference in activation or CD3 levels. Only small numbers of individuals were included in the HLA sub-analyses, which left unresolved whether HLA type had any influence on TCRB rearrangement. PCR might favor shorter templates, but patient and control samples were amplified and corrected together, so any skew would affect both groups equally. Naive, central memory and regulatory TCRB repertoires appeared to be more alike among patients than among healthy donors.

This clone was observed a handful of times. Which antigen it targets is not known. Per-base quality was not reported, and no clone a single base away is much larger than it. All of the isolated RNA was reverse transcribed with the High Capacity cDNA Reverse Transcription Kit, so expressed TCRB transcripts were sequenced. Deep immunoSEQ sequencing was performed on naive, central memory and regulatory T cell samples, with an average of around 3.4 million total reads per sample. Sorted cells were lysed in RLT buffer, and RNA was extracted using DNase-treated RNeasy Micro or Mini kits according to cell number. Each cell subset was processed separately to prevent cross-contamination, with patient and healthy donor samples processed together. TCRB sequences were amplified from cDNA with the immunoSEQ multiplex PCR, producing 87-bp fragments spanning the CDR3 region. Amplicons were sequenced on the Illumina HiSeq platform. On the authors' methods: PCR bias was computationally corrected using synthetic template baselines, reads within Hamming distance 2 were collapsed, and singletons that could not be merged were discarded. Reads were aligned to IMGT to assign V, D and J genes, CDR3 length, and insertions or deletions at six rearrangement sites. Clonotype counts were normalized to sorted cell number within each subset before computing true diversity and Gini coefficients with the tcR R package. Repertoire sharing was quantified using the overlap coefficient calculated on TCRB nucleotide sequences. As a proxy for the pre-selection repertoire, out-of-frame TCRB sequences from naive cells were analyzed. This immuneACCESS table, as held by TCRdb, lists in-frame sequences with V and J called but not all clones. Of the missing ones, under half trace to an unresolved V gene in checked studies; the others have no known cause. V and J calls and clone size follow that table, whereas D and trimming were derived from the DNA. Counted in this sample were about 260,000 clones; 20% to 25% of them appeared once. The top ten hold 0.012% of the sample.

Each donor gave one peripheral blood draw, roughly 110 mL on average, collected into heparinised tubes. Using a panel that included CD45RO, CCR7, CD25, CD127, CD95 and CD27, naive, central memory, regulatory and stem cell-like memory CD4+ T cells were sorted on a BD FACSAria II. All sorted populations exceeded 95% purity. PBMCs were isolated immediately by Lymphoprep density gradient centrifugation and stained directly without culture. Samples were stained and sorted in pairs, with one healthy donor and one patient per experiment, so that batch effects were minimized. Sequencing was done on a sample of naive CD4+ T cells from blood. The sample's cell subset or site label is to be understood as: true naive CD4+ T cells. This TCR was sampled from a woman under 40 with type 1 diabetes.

At the DNA level, the sequence is TGTGCCAGCAGCCCGTACAGGGCCAGCGGGGAGCTGTTTTTT. Its protein reads: CASSPYRASGELFF. The chain links TRBV11-2 with TRBJ2-2, and perhaps TRBD1 as D gene, on 6 matching bases. V sheds 5 bases and J sheds 7 bases, leaving 14 bases between their ends. The CDR3 runs 14 amino acids, cysteine and phenylalanine included. Of all the DNA, just the CDR3 is kept, 42 bases in frame from base 1. The germline V gene encodes CDR1 SGHAT and CDR2 FQNNGV.